The rows below give T cell receptor beta chains drawn from one sample of a study of blood T cell repertoires in COVID-19. Sequencing used immunoSEQ multiplex PCR; TCRdb keeps in-frame clones, though not all of them. The sample contains about 300,000 clones, around 92% of which appear only once. Sequencing was performed on peripheral blood. All receptors derive from a woman aged 25-40 years with COVID-19, enrolled during active disease. Both conserved end residues are part of each CDR3.

j_gene: TRBJ2-1
v_gene: TRBV11-3
CDR3aa: CASRGQGYNEQFF

j_gene: TRBJ1-5
v_gene: TRBV4-1
CDR3aa: CASSQDGQGGQPQHF

j_gene: TRBJ2-2
v_gene: TRBV5-4
CDR3aa: CASSPRAGTGELFF

j_gene: TRBJ2-5
v_gene: TRBV7-6
CDR3aa: CASSLEVPSGVMAQYF

j_gene: TRBJ2-1
v_gene: TRBV6-1
CDR3aa: CASSDSGTGAREQFF

j_gene: TRBJ1-4
v_gene: TRBV2
CDR3aa: CASSLQGSTNEKLFF

j_gene: TRBJ1-1
v_gene: TRBV12-3/TRBV12-4
CDR3aa: CASSLGGTGGVF

j_gene: TRBJ1-2
v_gene: TRBV5-5
CDR3aa: CASSPRDRGKFDYGYTF

j_gene: TRBJ1-2
v_gene: TRBV7-9
CDR3aa: CASSQAGAGGYTF

j_gene: TRBJ1-2
v_gene: TRBV30
CDR3aa: CAWVPGQGNYGYTF

j_gene: TRBJ1-2
v_gene: TRBV7-8
CDR3aa: CASSGGSNYGYTF

j_gene: TRBJ2-7
v_gene: TRBV11-3
CDR3aa: CASSPSPTGGEQYF

j_gene: TRBJ2-1
v_gene: TRBV20-1
CDR3aa: CSASSPLGKGGEQFF

j_gene: TRBJ1-1
v_gene: TRBV5-6
CDR3aa: CASSLAGRSRTKGAFF

j_gene: TRBJ2-2
v_gene: TRBV30
CDR3aa: CAWSQKGRGTGELFF

j_gene: TRBJ2-2
v_gene: TRBV10-1
CDR3aa: CASGNPKGSRGAGELFF

j_gene: TRBJ1-2
v_gene: TRBV29-1
CDR3aa: CSVEGRDGYTF

j_gene: TRBJ1-5
v_gene: TRBV6-1
CDR3aa: CASSDGVNQPQHF

j_gene: TRBJ1-4
v_gene: TRBV24-1
CDR3aa: CATSGTENEKLFF

j_gene: TRBJ1-2
v_gene: TRBV2
CDR3aa: CASSEAKGANYGYTF

j_gene: TRBJ2-6
v_gene: TRBV4-2
CDR3aa: CASSQDTGTGANVLTF

j_gene: TRBJ1-2
v_gene: TRBV19
CDR3aa: CASGQGTNYGYTF

j_gene: TRBJ2-3
v_gene: TRBV6-5
CDR3aa: CASRRGGQGTDTQYF

j_gene: TRBJ2-2
v_gene: TRBV30
CDR3aa: CAWSFPTDTGELFF

j_gene: TRBJ2-1
v_gene: TRBV7-3
CDR3aa: CASSLGSGGLYEQFF

j_gene: TRBJ1-6
v_gene: TRBV4-2
CDR3aa: CASSQDFTERSPLHF

j_gene: TRBJ1-6
v_gene: TRBV19
CDR3aa: CASSISARGNSPLHF

j_gene: TRBJ1-2
v_gene: TRBV29-1
CDR3aa: CSVEVFEGGLYYGYTF

j_gene: TRBJ1-1
v_gene: TRBV19
CDR3aa: CASSSSGTGSLAFF

j_gene: TRBJ1-2
v_gene: TRBV19
CDR3aa: CASTTGLRDYTF

j_gene: TRBJ1-1
v_gene: TRBV7-2
CDR3aa: CASSLQRQNTEAFF

j_gene: TRBJ1-1
v_gene: TRBV2
CDR3aa: CASSADSGTEAFF

j_gene: TRBJ1-6
v_gene: TRBV28
CDR3aa: CASSLLQGLPNSPLHF

j_gene: TRBJ1-5
v_gene: TRBV19
CDR3aa: CASSPGPRQPQHF

j_gene: TRBJ2-5
v_gene: TRBV28
CDR3aa: CANPRRRQETQYF

j_gene: TRBJ2-4
v_gene: TRBV2
CDR3aa: CASSVRGSRNIQYF

j_gene: TRBJ1-1
v_gene: TRBV11-3
CDR3aa: CASSLGGVRNTEAFF

j_gene: TRBJ2-1
v_gene: TRBV14
CDR3aa: CASSQYVKADEQFF

j_gene: TRBJ2-7
v_gene: TRBV6-2/TRBV6-3
CDR3aa: CASSLDRDYSFYEQYF

j_gene: TRBJ1-6
v_gene: TRBV4-3
CDR3aa: CASSQDPQGGYSPLHF

j_gene: TRBJ2-2
v_gene: TRBV5-1
CDR3aa: CASSSTSGGGNTGELFF

j_gene: TRBJ2-2
v_gene: TRBV5-6
CDR3aa: CASSLGPAATGELFF

j_gene: TRBJ1-1
v_gene: TRBV3-1/TRBV3-2
CDR3aa: CASSRGTGVNTEAFF

j_gene: TRBJ1-4
v_gene: TRBV7-2
CDR3aa: CASSPRAGINEKLFF

j_gene: TRBJ2-1
v_gene: TRBV4-2
CDR3aa: CASSQTGTGLNEQFF

j_gene: TRBJ1-1
v_gene: TRBV18
CDR3aa: CASSAAEDTEAFF

j_gene: TRBJ1-2
v_gene: TRBV29-1
CDR3aa: CSVEQRGGYTF